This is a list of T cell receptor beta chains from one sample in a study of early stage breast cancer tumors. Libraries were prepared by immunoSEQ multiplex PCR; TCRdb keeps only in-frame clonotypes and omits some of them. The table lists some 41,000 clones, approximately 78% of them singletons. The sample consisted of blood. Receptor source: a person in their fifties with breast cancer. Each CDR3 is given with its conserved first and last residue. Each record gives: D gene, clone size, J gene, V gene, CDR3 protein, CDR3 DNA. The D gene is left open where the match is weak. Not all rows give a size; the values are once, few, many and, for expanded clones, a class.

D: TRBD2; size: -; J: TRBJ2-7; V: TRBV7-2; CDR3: CASSLGSSGKNEQYF; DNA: TGTGCCAGCAGCTTAGGGTCTAGCGGGAAAAACGAGCAGTACTTC
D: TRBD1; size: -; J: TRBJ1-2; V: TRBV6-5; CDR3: CASRPGQGFGYTF; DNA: TGTGCCAGCAGGCCGGGACAGGGTTTTGGCTACACCTTC
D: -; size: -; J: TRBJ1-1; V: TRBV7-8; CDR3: CASSLGTNTEAFF; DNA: TGTGCCAGCAGCTTAGGGACTAACACTGAAGCTTTCTTT
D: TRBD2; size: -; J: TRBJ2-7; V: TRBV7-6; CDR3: CASRLLAGGPYEQYF; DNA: TGTGCCAGCAGGCTACTAGCGGGAGGGCCCTACGAGCAGTACTTC
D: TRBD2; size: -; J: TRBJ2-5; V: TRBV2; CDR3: CASSESGGQQETQYF; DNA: TGTGCCAGCAGTGAGAGCGGGGGCCAACAAGAGACCCAGTACTTC
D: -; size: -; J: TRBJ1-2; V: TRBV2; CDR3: CASSEDRDGGYTF; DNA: TGTGCCAGCAGTGAAGACAGGGATGGGGGCTACACCTTC
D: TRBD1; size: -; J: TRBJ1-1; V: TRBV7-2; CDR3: CASSTTGLGDNTEAFF; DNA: TGTGCCAGCAGCACGACAGGGCTGGGTGATAACACTGAAGCTTTCTTT
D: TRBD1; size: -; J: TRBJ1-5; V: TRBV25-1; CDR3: CASSGQGNQPQHF; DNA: TGTGCCAGCAGTGGACAGGGGAATCAGCCCCAGCATTTT
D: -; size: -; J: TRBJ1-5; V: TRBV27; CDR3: CASSLGRGQPQHF; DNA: TGTGCCAGCAGTTTAGGAAGGGGTCAGCCCCAGCATTTT
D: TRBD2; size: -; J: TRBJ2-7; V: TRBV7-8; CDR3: CASSRSSGTFYEQYF; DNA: TGTGCCAGCAGCCGGAGTAGCGGGACATTCTACGAGCAGTACTTC
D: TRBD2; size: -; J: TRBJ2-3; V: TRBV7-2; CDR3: CASSLLAGGFTDTQYF; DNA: TGTGCCAGCAGCTTATTAGCGGGGGGTTTCACAGATACGCAGTATTTT
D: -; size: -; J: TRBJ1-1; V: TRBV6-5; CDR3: CASSDGEYTEAFF; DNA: TGTGCCAGCAGTGACGGGGAGTACACTGAAGCTTTCTTT
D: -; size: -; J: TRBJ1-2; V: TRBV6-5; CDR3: CASSYRLTSNYGYTF; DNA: TGTGCCAGCAGTTATCGGCTGACTTCTAACTATGGCTACACCTTC
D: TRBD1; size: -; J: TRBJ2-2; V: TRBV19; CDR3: CASSMDRGRGELFF; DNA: TGTGCCAGTAGTATGGACAGGGGGCGAGGGGAGCTGTTTTTT
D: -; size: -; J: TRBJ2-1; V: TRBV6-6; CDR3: CASSDNRVDEQFF; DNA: TGTGCCAGCAGTGACAACAGGGTTGATGAGCAGTTCTTC
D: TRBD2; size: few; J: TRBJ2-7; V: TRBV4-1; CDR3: CASSQDPPGRGIGEQYF; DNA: TGCGCCAGCAGCCAAGACCCGCCCGGGAGGGGTATTGGCGAGCAGTACTTC
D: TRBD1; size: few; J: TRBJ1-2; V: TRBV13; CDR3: CASSPRQGLGGYTF; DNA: TGTGCCAGCAGCCCGAGACAGGGGTTGGGTGGCTACACCTTC